This is a list of T cell receptor beta chains from one sample in a study of beta chain features in type 1 diabetes. Only in-frame clones appear in the TCRdb table, and some are missing; sequencing was by immunoSEQ multiplex PCR. The profile covers 200,000 to 300,000 clones, with around 21% appearing a single time and roughly 0.028% taken by the ten largest. Specimen: naive CD4+ T cells from blood. The receptor set was obtained from a woman aged 40 to 50 with type 1 diabetes. CDR3s include the opening cysteine and the closing phenylalanine or tryptophan. The D gene is left open where the match is weak. Some rows mark clone size as missing; the rest say once, few, many or name a class of expanded clone.

cdr3_length	v_call	j_call	clone_size	d_call	cdr3_aa	cdr3_nt
14	TRBV7-9	TRBJ2-1	.	TRBD2	CASSLASGSNEQFF	TGTGCCAGCAGTTTGGCTAGCGGGAGTAATGAGCAGTTCTTC
15	TRBV7-2	TRBJ1-2	few	TRBD1	CASRLDRGLVYGYTF	TGTGCCAGCCGTTTGGACAGGGGCCTCGTCTATGGCTACACCTTC
14	TRBV15	TRBJ2-7	.	TRBD1	CATSVWDRFYEQYF	TGTGCCACCAGCGTTTGGGACAGGTTCTACGAGCAGTACTTC
15	TRBV7-9	TRBJ2-5	few	TRBD1	CASSSQGTAQETQYF	TGTGCCAGCAGCTCGCAGGGGACAGCGCAAGAGACCCAGTACTTC
13	TRBV29-1	TRBJ2-7	few	.	CSVVRGSSYEQYF	TGCAGCGTTGTAAGGGGGTCTTCCTACGAGCAGTACTTC
14	TRBV5-1	TRBJ2-5	.	TRBD1	CASSIRDSQETQYF	TGCGCCAGCAGCATCCGGGACAGTCAAGAGACCCAGTACTTC
15	TRBV19	TRBJ1-1	few	TRBD1	CASSITGQVNTEAFF	TGTGCCAGTAGTATTACGGGACAGGTGAACACTGAAGCTTTCTTT
12	TRBV2	TRBJ1-2	few	TRBD1	CASPTGDYGYTF	TGTGCCAGCCCTACAGGGGACTATGGCTACACCTTC
14	TRBV7-2	TRBJ2-3	.	.	CASSLGLVTDTQYF	TGTGCCAGCAGCCTGGGACTTGTCACAGATACGCAGTATTTT
13	TRBV18	TRBJ1-2	once	.	CASSVTENYGYTF	TGTGCCAGCTCCGTGACAGAGAACTATGGCTACACCTTC
13	TRBV5-1	TRBJ1-1	few	.	CASSLIVNTEAFF	TGCGCCAGCAGCTTAATAGTGAACACTGAAGCTTTCTTT
14	TRBV28	TRBJ1-2	few	.	CASSQHRPSYGYTF	TGTGCCAGCAGTCAGCACAGGCCTTCTTATGGCTACACCTTC
15	TRBV23-1	TRBJ2-5	few	.	CASSIGASDQETQYF	TGCGCCAGCAGTATCGGGGCTAGCGACCAAGAGACCCAGTACTTC
14	TRBV2	TRBJ1-4	few	.	CASSLDSQNEKLFF	TGTGCCAGCAGCCTGGACAGCCAGAATGAAAAACTGTTTTTT
13	TRBV25-1	TRBJ2-5	.	TRBD2	CASSGAGPETQYF	TGTGCCAGCAGTGGAGCGGGGCCGGAGACCCAGTACTTC